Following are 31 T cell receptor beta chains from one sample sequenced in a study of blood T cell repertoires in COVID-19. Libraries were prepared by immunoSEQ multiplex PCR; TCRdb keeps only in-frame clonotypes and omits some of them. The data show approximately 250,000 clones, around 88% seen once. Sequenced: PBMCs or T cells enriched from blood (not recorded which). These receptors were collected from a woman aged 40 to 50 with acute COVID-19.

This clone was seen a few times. The chain's CDR3 is CASSQSTQNPEAWAQHF. DNA for the CDR3: TGTGCCAGCAGCCAAAGTACCCAGAACCCGGAGGCATGGGCCCAGCATTTT. The rearrangement links TRBV3-1 (or the pseudogene TRBV3-2) to TRBJ1-5, with no clear D. The V gene lost 2 bases and the J gene lost 11 bases, with 25 bases spanning the gap. The CDR3 extends over 17 amino acids. Germline loops: CDR1 LGHDT, CDR2 YNNKEL (reference sequence).

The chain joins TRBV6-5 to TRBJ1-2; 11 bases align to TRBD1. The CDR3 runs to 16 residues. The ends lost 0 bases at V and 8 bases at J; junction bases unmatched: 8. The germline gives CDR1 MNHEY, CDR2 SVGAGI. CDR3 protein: CASSYSGQGEMWGYTF. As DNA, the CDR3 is TGTGCCAGCAGTTACTCGGGACAGGGGGAAATGTGGGGCTACACCTTC.

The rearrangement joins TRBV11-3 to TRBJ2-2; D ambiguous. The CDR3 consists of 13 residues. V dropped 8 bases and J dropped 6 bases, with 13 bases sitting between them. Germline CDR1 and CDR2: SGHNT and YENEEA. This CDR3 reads CASGGTSSGELFF. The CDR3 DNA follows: TGTGCCAGCGGCGGTACCAGTTCCGGGGAGCTGTTTTTT.

The chain's CDR3 is CASSRGHGYTF. The DNA for the CDR3 is TGTGCCAGCAGTAGGGGCCATGGCTACACCTTC. The chain links TRBV12-3 or TRBV12-4 to TRBJ1-2; TRBD1 is a possible D gene (5 bases). The CDR3 runs 11 residues. Trimming cost V 5 bases and J 6 bases, with 7 bases left between them.

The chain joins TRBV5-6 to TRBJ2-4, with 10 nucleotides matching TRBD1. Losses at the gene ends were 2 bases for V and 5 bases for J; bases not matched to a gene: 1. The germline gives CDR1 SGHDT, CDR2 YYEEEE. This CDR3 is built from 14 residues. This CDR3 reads CASSFGTGENIQYF. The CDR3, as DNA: TGTGCCAGCAGCTTTGGGACAGGGGAAAACATTCAGTACTTC.

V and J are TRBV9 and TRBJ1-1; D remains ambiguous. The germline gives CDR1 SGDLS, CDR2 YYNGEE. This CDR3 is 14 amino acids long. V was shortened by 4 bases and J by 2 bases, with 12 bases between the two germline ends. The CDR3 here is CASSPRAVNTEAFF. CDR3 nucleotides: TGTGCCAGCAGCCCGAGGGCCGTAAACACTGAAGCTTTCTTT.

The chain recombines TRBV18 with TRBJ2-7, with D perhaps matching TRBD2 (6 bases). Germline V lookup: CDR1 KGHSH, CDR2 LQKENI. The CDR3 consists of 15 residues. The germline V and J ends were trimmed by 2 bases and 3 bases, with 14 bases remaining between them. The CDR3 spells CASSPVEGPVYEQYF. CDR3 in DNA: TGTGCCAGCTCACCAGTGGAGGGGCCGGTCTACGAGCAGTACTTC. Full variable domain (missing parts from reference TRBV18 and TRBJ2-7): NAGVMQNPRHLVRRRGQEARLRCSPMKGHSHVYWYRQLPEEGLKFMVYLQKENIIDESGMPKERFSAEFPKEGPSILRIQQVVRGDSAAYFCASSPVEGPVYEQYFGPGTRLTVT.

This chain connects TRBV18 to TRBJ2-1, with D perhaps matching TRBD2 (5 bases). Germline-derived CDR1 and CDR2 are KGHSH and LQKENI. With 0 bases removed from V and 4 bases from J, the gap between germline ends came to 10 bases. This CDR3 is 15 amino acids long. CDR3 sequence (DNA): TGTGCCAGCTCACCACCGATACGGGGTTACAATGAGCAGTTCTTC. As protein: CASSPPIRGYNEQFF.

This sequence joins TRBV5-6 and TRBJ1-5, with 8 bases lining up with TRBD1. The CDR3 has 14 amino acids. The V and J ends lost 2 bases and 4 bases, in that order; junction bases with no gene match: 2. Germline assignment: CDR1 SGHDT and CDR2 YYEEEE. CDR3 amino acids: CASSLQGGNQPQHF. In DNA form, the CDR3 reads TGTGCCAGCAGCTTACAGGGGGGGAATCAGCCCCAGCATTTT.

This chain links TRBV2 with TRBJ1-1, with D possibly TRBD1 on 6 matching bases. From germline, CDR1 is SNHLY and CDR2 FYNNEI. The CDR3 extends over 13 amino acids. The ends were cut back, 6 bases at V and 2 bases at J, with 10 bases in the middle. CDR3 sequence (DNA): TGTGCCAGCAGCTACAGGGCTAACACTGAAGCTTTCTTT. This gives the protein CASSYRANTEAFF.

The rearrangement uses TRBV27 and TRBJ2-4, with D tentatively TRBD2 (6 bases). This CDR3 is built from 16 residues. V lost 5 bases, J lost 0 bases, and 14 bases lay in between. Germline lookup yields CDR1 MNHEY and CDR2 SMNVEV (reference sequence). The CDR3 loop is CASSQIGDLAKNIQYF. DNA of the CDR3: TGTGCCAGCAGTCAAATCGGGGACTTAGCCAAAAACATTCAGTACTTC.

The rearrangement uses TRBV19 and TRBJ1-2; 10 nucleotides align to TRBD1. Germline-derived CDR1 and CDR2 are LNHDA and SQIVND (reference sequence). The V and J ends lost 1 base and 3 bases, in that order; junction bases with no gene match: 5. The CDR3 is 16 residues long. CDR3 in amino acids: CASSIAGTGVDYGYTF. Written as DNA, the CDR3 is TGTGCCAGTAGTATAGCCGGGACAGGGGTCGACTATGGCTACACCTTC.

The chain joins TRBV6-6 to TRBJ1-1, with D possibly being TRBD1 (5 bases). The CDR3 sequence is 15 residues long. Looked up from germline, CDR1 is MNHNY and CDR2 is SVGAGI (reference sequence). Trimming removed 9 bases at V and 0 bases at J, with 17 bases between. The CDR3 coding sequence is TGTGCCAGTACCGGACCGGACAATATGAACACTGAAGCTTTCTTT. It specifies CASTGPDNMNTEAFF.

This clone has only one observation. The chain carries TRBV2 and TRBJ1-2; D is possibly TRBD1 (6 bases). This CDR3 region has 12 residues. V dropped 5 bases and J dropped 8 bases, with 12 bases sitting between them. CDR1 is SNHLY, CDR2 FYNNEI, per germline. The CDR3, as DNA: TGTGCCAGCAGTAGGACAGCTGGGGGCTACACCTTC. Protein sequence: CASSRTAGGYTF.

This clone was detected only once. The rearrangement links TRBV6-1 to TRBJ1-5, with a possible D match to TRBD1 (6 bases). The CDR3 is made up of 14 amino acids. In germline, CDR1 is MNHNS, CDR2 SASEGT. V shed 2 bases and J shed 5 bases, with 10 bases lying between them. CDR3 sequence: CASSEPGDHQPQHF. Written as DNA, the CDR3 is TGTGCCAGCAGTGAACCAGGGGATCATCAGCCCCAGCATTTT.

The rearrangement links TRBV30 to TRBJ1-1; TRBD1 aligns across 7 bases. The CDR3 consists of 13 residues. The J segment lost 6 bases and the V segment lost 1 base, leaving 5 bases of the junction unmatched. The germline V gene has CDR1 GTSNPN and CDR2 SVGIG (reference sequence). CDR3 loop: CAWSADQGAEAFF. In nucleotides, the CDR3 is TGTGCCTGGAGTGCCGACCAGGGGGCTGAAGCTTTCTTT.

CDR3 DNA sequence: TGTGCCAGCAGTGCCCTCAAGGGAGGCGGGCAGCCCCAGCATTTT. It is translated as CASSALKGGGQPQHF. The chain uses TRBV2 and TRBJ1-5, with D uncertain. This CDR3 is 15 amino acids long. V lost 4 bases to trimming and J lost 7 bases, with 17 bases between them. Germline CDR1 SNHLY, CDR2 FYNNEI.

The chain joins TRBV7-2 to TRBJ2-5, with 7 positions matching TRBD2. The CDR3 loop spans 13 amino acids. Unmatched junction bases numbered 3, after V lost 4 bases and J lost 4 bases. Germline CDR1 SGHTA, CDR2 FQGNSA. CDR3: CASSSPGGETQYF. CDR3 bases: TGTGCCAGCAGCTCACCGGGGGGAGAGACCCAGTACTTC.

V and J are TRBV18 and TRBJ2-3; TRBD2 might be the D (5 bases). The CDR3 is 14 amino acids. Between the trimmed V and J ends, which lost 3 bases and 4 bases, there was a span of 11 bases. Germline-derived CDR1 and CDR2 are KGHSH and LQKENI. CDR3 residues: CASSPEGLADTQYF. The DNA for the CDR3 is TGTGCCAGCTCACCCGAAGGACTGGCAGATACGCAGTATTTT.

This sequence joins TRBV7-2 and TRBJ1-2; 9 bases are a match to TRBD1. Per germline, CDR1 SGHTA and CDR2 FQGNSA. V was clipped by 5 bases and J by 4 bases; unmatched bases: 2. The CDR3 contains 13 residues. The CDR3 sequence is CASSKDRGYGYTF. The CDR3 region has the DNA TGTGCCAGCAGCAAGGACAGGGGCTATGGCTACACCTTC.

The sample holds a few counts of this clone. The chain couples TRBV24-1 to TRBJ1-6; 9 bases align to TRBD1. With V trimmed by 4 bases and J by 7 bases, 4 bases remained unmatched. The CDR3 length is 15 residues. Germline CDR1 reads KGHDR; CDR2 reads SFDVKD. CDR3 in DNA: TGTGCCACCAGTGACGGACAGGGGTTGAATTCACCCCTCCACTTT. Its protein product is CATSDGQGLNSPLHF.

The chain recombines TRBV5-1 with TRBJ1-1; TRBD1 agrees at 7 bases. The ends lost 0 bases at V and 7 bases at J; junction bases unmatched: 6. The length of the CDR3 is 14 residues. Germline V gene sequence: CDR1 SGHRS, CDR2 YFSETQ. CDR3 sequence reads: CASSLERQGFEAFF. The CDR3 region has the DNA TGCGCCAGCAGCTTGGAGCGACAGGGTTTTGAAGCTTTCTTT.

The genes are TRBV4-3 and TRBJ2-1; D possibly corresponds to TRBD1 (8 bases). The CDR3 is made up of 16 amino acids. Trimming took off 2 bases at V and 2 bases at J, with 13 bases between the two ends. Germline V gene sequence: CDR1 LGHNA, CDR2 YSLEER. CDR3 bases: TGCGCCAGCAGCCAAACAGGGGGGGTCGCCTACAATGAGCAGTTCTTC. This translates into CASSQTGGVAYNEQFF.

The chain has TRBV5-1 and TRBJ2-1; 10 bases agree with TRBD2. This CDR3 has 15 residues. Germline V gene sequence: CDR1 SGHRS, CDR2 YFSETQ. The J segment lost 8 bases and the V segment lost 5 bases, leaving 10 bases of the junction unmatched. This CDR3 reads CASRPIAGGRHEQFF. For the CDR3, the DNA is TGCGCCAGCAGACCTATAGCGGGAGGTAGACATGAGCAGTTCTTC.

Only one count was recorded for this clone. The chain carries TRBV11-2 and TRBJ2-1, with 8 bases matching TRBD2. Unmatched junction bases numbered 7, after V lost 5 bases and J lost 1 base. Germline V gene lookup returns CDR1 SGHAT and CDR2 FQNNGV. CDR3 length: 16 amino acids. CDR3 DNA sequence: TGTGCCAGCAGCCCAGTACGGGGGGGGTCCTACAATGAGCAGTTCTTC. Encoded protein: CASSPVRGGSYNEQFF.

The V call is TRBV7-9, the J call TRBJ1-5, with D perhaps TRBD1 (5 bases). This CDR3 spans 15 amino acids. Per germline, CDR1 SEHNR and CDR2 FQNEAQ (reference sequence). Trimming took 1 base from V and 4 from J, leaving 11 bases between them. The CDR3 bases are TGTGCCAGCAGCTTAGACTGGGGCTTGAATCAGCCCCAGCATTTT. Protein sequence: CASSLDWGLNQPQHF.

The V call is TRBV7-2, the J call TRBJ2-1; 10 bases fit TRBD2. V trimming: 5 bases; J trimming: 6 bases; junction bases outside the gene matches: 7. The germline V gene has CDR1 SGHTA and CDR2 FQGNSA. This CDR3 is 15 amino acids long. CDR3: CASSPGTSVANEQFF. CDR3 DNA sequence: TGTGCCAGCAGCCCGGGGACTAGCGTTGCCAATGAGCAGTTCTTC.

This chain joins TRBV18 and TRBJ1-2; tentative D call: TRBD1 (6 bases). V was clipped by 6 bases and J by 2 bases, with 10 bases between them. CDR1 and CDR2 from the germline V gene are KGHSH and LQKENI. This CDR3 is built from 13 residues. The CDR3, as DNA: TGTGCCAGCTCTTCCGGACAGAACTATGGCTACACCTTC. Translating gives CASSSGQNYGYTF.

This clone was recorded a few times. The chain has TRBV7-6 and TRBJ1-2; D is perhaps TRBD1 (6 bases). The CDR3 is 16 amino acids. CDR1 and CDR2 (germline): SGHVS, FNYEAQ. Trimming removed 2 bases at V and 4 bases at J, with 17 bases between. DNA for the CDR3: TGTGCCAGCAGCTTAAATTCAGGGGCCGGGGTCTATGGCTACACCTTC. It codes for CASSLNSGAGVYGYTF.

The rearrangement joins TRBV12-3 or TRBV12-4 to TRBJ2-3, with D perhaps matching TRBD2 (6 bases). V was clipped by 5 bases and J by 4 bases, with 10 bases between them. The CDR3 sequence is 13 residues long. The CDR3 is CASSHRRADTQYF. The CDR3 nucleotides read TGTGCCAGCAGTCATCGGAGGGCAGATACGCAGTATTTT.

CDR3: CASSPRTGADTEAFF. CDR3 nucleotide sequence: TGTGCCAGCTCACCCCGAACAGGGGCGGACACTGAAGCTTTCTTT. V gene TRBV18 combines with J gene TRBJ1-1; 7 bases fit TRBD1. V dropped 3 bases and J dropped 3; count of bases not matched to a gene: 7. This CDR3 region has 15 residues. Germline CDR1 KGHSH, CDR2 LQKENI.